This T cell receptor (beta chain) is from a study of cytomegalovirus exposure and HLA in healthy donors. Overall study findings and caveats: In a later analysis, V- and J-gene trimming of beta chains associated with a DCLRE1C missense variant, replicated independently. The study assumed roughly uniform donor sequencing depth for presence/absence analyses. Sequences of the TCR beta chain were said to predict the HLA-A and HLA-B alleles of most subjects accurately.

This PCR relied on a set of 60 Vbeta primers and 13 Jbeta primers. This table comes from immunoSEQ multiplex PCR, and its TCRdb copy is limited to in-frame clones, with some not included. The data show around 140,000 clones, around 80% seen once. As regards this clone: What it recognizes is unknown.

Germline CDR1 reads MGHRA; CDR2 reads YSYEKL. V gave up 2 bases and J gave up 1 base, with 11 bases separating them. The length of the CDR3 is 16 residues. The sequencing sample was made of PBMCs. The sequence was obtained from a man aged 40-50 years in good health and CMV-seronegative. The V and J genes are TRBV4-1 and TRBJ2-2; TRBD2 might be the D (6 bases). CDR3 coding DNA: TGCGCCAGCAGCCAACTTCCTAGCGAGAACACCGGGGAGCTGTTTTTT. Its translation is CASSQLPSENTGELFF.